This T cell receptor (beta chain) is from a study of T-cell memory formation after mild COVID-19. On this clonotype itself: Its specificity is unknown.

General study results and limits: Nothing showed for sure that second-wave clones peaking on day 37 were SARS-CoV-2 specific. There was a balanced CD4/CD8 profile in clones contracting day 15 to 85, and later expanders leaned CD4+.

A single record per CDR3 protein comes from TCRdb applying MiXCR to the 5' RACE reads. The repertoire holds around 180,000 distinct CDR3 sequences, with under 20% as singletons. CDR3 size: 14 residues. Trimming cost V 2 bases and J 3 bases, with 8 bases left between them. Germline-derived CDR1 and CDR2 are SGHRS and YFSETQ. This clonotype was sampled from a man aged 18 to 29 who had mild COVID-19 (a few samples of this study predate the infection). Cell type and time point are not known. Sequenced input: PBMCs or a T cell subset sorted from them (not recorded which). V is TRBV5-1 and J is TRBJ2-2, with a weak D call TRBD2 (5 bases). The CDR3 spells CASSFEGDTGELFF. The CDR3 bases are TGCGCCAGCAGCTTCGAGGGTGACACCGGGGAGCTGTTTTTT.